This T cell receptor beta chain was recorded in a study of blood T cells in healthy people across ages. For the study at large: Per two T cells, template switching captured roughly one barcoded beta molecule. Study outcomes and limitations: A roughly linear age-dependent decrease characterized TCR beta diversity per million T cells.

Comments on this clonotype: Its cognate antigen is unknown.

The CDR3 is 14 residues long. From germline, CDR1 is LGHNA and CDR2 YSLEER. At least 5 micrograms of total RNA were extracted per sample. Through a sample-barcoded 5' primer and a J-beta primer mix, a second PCR was run for roughly 6 to 11 cycles. Every sample produced at least 2.5 million CDR3-containing paired-end reads. TCRdb passed the 5' RACE reads through MiXCR, listing each CDR3 protein once. Found here are 710,000 or so distinct CDR3 sequences, 22% of them singletons; the top ten hold roughly 22%. V is TRBV4-3 and J is TRBJ2-1; D remains unclear. The J call may be in error: the DNA end matches TRBJ2-5 better. The sequence was collected from a man between 65 and 85 years old in good health. Material: blood. Here the CDR3 reads CASSQGVGQETQYF. The CDR3 region has the DNA TGCGCCAGCAGCCAAGGCGTCGGACAAGAGACCCAGTACTTC.